The present TCR beta chain was sequenced within a study of blood T cell repertoires in COVID-19 (dated by TCRdb to about 2020). Regarding the complete study: Samples from collaborators originated in the United States, Italy and Spain and spanned both the acute and convalescent phases of COVID-19. HLA class I and class II types, where available, came from metadata supplied by the sample provider rather than from assay-based typing. Samples were obtained from the ongoing ImmuneRACE study (first 160 participants) and from some 1,200 subjects provided by 6 global collaborators. The material from the prospective study consisted of cDNA or gDNA derived from T cells, B-cell-depleted T cells, or PBMCs. A freely available public database, intended as a resource for researchers studying the immune response to SARS-CoV-2, is where the repertoires were released. Sample metadata almost always included a de-identified subject ID, COVID-19 status, age in years and sex. The dataset comprised deeply sampled blood TCRbeta repertoires from subjects exposed to, actively infected with, or recovered from COVID-19. Beyond this particular receptor, the publication reports: The quantity of clinical and demographic metadata differed by source and by participant and was supplied without curation.

Concerning this clone: The antigen it recognizes is unknown. Base qualities are not at hand, and no much larger clone is one base apart.

The immunoSEQ Assay, a bias-controlled multiplex PCR, was used to amplify TCRbeta CDR3 regions from genomic DNA. As for how the authors treated the data: Within the assay, amplification of reference gene primers was used to estimate how many nucleated cells each sample contained. To quantify the absolute abundance of each unique TCRbeta CDR3 rearrangement, sequence reads were collapsed and filtered. For each sample, productive Simpson clonality was calculated as the square root of Simpson's diversity index across productive rearrangements. Here the immuneACCESS table is served through TCRdb, limited to in-frame sequences with V and J called. Missing clones are a known gap in these copies; in checked studies unresolved V genes cover under half, and the rest lacks a known reason. That table gives V, J and clone size, and the DNA gave D and trimming. Present in this sample are about 250,000 clones, just over 85% of which were seen just once. About 1.3% of the sample goes to the ten largest clones.

Deletion took 2 bases off V and 9 bases off J, with a span of 14 bases between the germline ends. The CDR3, from cysteine to phenylalanine, totals 14 residues. Of the read, only the CDR3 DNA is kept; its 42 bases are in frame from base 1. CDR1 and CDR2, looked up from the germline V gene, are ENHRY and SYGVKD. The collaborating institutions used their own protocols to collect whole blood in K2EDTA tubes. Collaborator samples were shipped for TCRbeta analysis as frozen whole blood, isolated PBMCs, or DNA extracted from either sample type. Sequencing used peripheral blood. Recombination linked TRBV10-3 to TRBJ1-5, with TRBD1 perhaps the D gene, on 5 matching bases. The TCR comes from an older man with acute or convalescent COVID-19. The nucleotides read TGTGCCATCAGTGAGACTGAAGGGGAAACGCCCCAGCATTTT. It codes for CAISETEGETPQHF.